These 4 T cell receptor beta chains were sequenced from one sample in a study of T cell responses to AZD1222 COVID-19 vaccine. TCRdb's table, derived via immunoSEQ multiplex PCR, lists solely in-frame clones and lacks some. The table has over 100,000 clones, 91% seen once. This specimen consisted of peripheral blood, obtained on day 0 of AZD1222 vaccination. The source of these receptors is an adult in good health.

Here the CDR3 DNA reads TGTGCCAGCGGACAGGGGGAACGGCAGCCCCAGCATTTT. This sequence encodes CASGQGERQPQHF. The chain couples TRBV27 to TRBJ1-5, with 10 bases aligning to TRBD1. Trimming cost V 8 bases and J 7 bases; bases outside gene matches: 5. The CDR3 has 13 amino acids. The germline gives CDR1 MNHEY, CDR2 SMNVEV (reference sequence).

The chain couples TRBV7-9 to TRBJ2-7, with no clear D. Germline V gives CDR1 SEHNR, CDR2 FQNEAQ (reference sequence). The CDR3 extends over 14 amino acids. The ends were cut back, 4 bases at V and 4 bases at J, with 14 bases in the middle. The CDR3 DNA follows: TGTGCCAGCAGCTCAACCACGGGTTCATACGAGCAGTACTTC. Protein: CASSSTTGSYEQYF.

CDR3 in amino acids: CASSFTGVGEKLFF. The CDR3 bases are TGTGCCAGCAGCTTTACAGGGGTAGGGGAAAAACTGTTTTTT. The rearrangement links TRBV7-2 to TRBJ1-4; TRBD1 matches at 7 bases. There are 14 residues in the CDR3. Germline V CDR1 and CDR2: SGHTA, FQGNSA. With V trimmed by 3 bases and J by 8 bases, 6 bases remained unmatched.

The V and J genes are TRBV11-2 and TRBJ2-7; D call uncertain. V was trimmed by 5 bases and J by 0 bases, leaving 14 bases between them. Germline V gene lookup returns CDR1 SGHAT and CDR2 FQNNGV. The CDR3 covers 15 residues. The DNA of the CDR3 is TGTGCCAGCAGCGCGGTTGCTTGGAGCTCCTACGAGCAGTACTTC. Protein product: CASSAVAWSSYEQYF.